Listed below are T cell receptor beta chains from one sample, sequenced in a study of PD-L1 blockade in urothelial cancer. The repertoire was sequenced with immunoSEQ multiplex PCR; TCRdb's copy has only in-frame clones and lacks some. This table holds about 130,000 clones, about 81% found once. The sample consisted of PBMCs, taken around atezolizumab (anti-PD-L1) treatment. The source of these receptors is a man aged 50 to 60 with urothelial cancer. The CDR3 runs from the conserved cysteine through the conserved F or W. The order of the fields is J gene, D gene, V gene, clone size, CDR3 protein, CDR3 DNA. The D gene is left open where the match is weak. The size of a clone is reported for some rows only, either as once, few or many, or as a class for expanded clones.

j_call: TRBJ1-1; d_call: NA; v_call: TRBV30; clone_size: NA; cdr3_aa: CAWSQMRAGEAFF; cdr3_nt: TGTGCCTGGAGCCAGATGCGAGCGGGCGAAGCTTTCTTT
j_call: TRBJ2-7; d_call: NA; v_call: TRBV11-2; clone_size: NA; cdr3_aa: CASSLGPGSEQYF; cdr3_nt: TGTGCCAGCAGCTTAGGACCGGGGAGCGAGCAGTACTTC
j_call: TRBJ2-7; d_call: TRBD2; v_call: TRBV6-1; clone_size: NA; cdr3_aa: CASSEGLAGVDEQYF; cdr3_nt: TGTGCCAGCAGTGAAGGACTAGCGGGAGTAGATGAGCAGTACTTC
j_call: TRBJ2-7; d_call: TRBD2; v_call: TRBV7-8; clone_size: NA; cdr3_aa: CASSPLAGAGEF; cdr3_nt: TGTGCCAGCAGCCCATTAGCGGGGGCGGGAGAATTC
j_call: TRBJ2-3; d_call: TRBD2; v_call: TRBV5-1; clone_size: NA; cdr3_aa: CASSHRTSGDTQYF; cdr3_nt: TGCGCCAGCAGCCACCGGACTAGCGGAGATACGCAGTATTTT
j_call: TRBJ2-1; d_call: TRBD2; v_call: TRBV6-6; clone_size: NA; cdr3_aa: CASRAASGNDEQFF; cdr3_nt: TGTGCCAGCAGGGCGGCTAGCGGGAACGATGAGCAGTTCTTC
j_call: TRBJ1-2; d_call: TRBD1; v_call: TRBV23-1; clone_size: NA; cdr3_aa: CASRPTGGVGYTF; cdr3_nt: TGCGCCAGCAGACCGACAGGGGGCGTTGGCTACACCTTC
j_call: TRBJ2-3; d_call: TRBD2; v_call: TRBV13; clone_size: NA; cdr3_aa: CASSLASSGRALLTDTQYF; cdr3_nt: TGTGCCAGCAGCTTAGCATCTAGCGGGAGGGCCCTCTTGACAGATACGCAGTATTTT
j_call: TRBJ1-2; d_call: NA; v_call: TRBV28; clone_size: NA; cdr3_aa: CASSLEGMGGYTF; cdr3_nt: TGTGCCAGCAGTTTAGAGGGAATGGGTGGCTACACCTTC
j_call: TRBJ2-7; d_call: NA; v_call: TRBV5-6; clone_size: NA; cdr3_aa: CASSSRDKSYEQYF; cdr3_nt: TGTGCCAGCAGCTCCCGGGACAAAAGCTACGAGCAGTACTTC
j_call: TRBJ2-1; d_call: TRBD2; v_call: TRBV2; clone_size: NA; cdr3_aa: CAGGLAGINEQFF; cdr3_nt: TGCGCTGGGGGGCTAGCGGGAATCAATGAGCAGTTCTTC
j_call: TRBJ1-2; d_call: NA; v_call: TRBV6-1; clone_size: NA; cdr3_aa: CASSEAGDIYGYTF; cdr3_nt: TGTGCCAGCAGTGAAGCGGGGGACATCTATGGCTACACCTTC
j_call: TRBJ2-7; d_call: NA; v_call: TRBV27; clone_size: NA; cdr3_aa: CASSSSPYEQYF; cdr3_nt: TGTGCCAGCAGTTCCTCCCCCTACGAGCAGTACTTC
j_call: TRBJ1-2; d_call: TRBD1; v_call: TRBV14; clone_size: NA; cdr3_aa: CASSQARGHGYTF; cdr3_nt: TGTGCCAGCAGCCAAGCCAGGGGGCATGGCTACACCTTC
j_call: TRBJ1-1; d_call: NA; v_call: TRBV4-1; clone_size: NA; cdr3_aa: CASSQGAEAFF; cdr3_nt: TGCGCCAGCAGCCAAGGGGCAGAAGCTTTCTTT
j_call: TRBJ2-1; d_call: TRBD2; v_call: TRBV5-7; clone_size: NA; cdr3_aa: CASSGFQAGGVNEQFF; cdr3_nt: TGTGCCAGCAGCGGGTTTCAGGCGGGGGGCGTTAATGAGCAGTTCTTC
j_call: TRBJ2-1; d_call: TRBD2; v_call: TRBV5-1; clone_size: NA; cdr3_aa: CASSLVSAAGPRSEQFF; cdr3_nt: TGCGCCAGCAGCTTGGTTTCTGCAGCGGGACCCCGCTCTGAGCAGTTCTTC
j_call: TRBJ2-7; d_call: TRBD1; v_call: TRBV28; clone_size: NA; cdr3_aa: CASSLRGYEQYF; cdr3_nt: TGTGCCAGCAGCCTCAGGGGGTACGAGCAGTACTTC
j_call: TRBJ2-7; d_call: NA; v_call: TRBV11-2; clone_size: NA; cdr3_aa: CASSSMAGAEYF; cdr3_nt: TGTGCCAGCAGCTCCATGGCGGGTGCCGAGTACTTC
j_call: TRBJ1-2; d_call: TRBD1; v_call: TRBV5-1; clone_size: NA; cdr3_aa: CASSNEGASYGYTF; cdr3_nt: TGCGCCAGCAGTAATGAGGGGGCGAGCTATGGCTACACCTTC
j_call: TRBJ2-7; d_call: NA; v_call: TRBV18; clone_size: NA; cdr3_aa: CASSPLDSHEQYF; cdr3_nt: TGTGCCAGCTCACCACTAGACAGCCACGAGCAGTACTTC
j_call: TRBJ1-2; d_call: TRBD1; v_call: TRBV5-4; clone_size: few; cdr3_aa: CASSFDRGQAYGYTF; cdr3_nt: TGTGCCAGCAGCTTTGACAGGGGGCAAGCCTATGGCTACACCTTC
j_call: TRBJ1-5; d_call: TRBD1; v_call: TRBV5-6; clone_size: NA; cdr3_aa: CASSNLDRENQPQHF; cdr3_nt: TGTGCCAGCAGCAACCTGGACAGGGAAAATCAGCCCCAGCATTTT
j_call: TRBJ1-2; d_call: NA; v_call: TRBV5-1; clone_size: NA; cdr3_aa: CASSSTGTNYGYTF; cdr3_nt: TGCGCCAGCAGTTCCACCGGGACTAACTATGGCTACACCTTC
j_call: TRBJ2-2; d_call: NA; v_call: TRBV2; clone_size: NA; cdr3_aa: CASSERENTGELFF; cdr3_nt: TGTGCCAGCAGTGAACGGGAGAACACCGGGGAGCTGTTTTTT
j_call: TRBJ1-2; d_call: NA; v_call: TRBV7-8; clone_size: NA; cdr3_aa: CASSSNGAYGYTF; cdr3_nt: TGTGCCAGCAGCTCCAATGGGGCCTATGGCTACACCTTC
j_call: TRBJ2-7; d_call: NA; v_call: TRBV28; clone_size: NA; cdr3_aa: CASSFGGGAKQYF; cdr3_nt: TGTGCCAGCAGTTTCGGTGGAGGGGCTAAGCAGTACTTC
j_call: TRBJ1-2; d_call: TRBD1; v_call: TRBV18; clone_size: few; cdr3_aa: CASSRDRQNYGYTF; cdr3_nt: TGTGCCAGCTCTAGGGACAGGCAGAACTATGGCTACACCTTC
j_call: TRBJ2-7; d_call: TRBD1; v_call: TRBV10-3; clone_size: few; cdr3_aa: CAISNPGGTGGYEQYF; cdr3_nt: TGTGCCATCAGTAACCCCGGGGGGACAGGGGGGTACGAGCAGTACTTC
j_call: TRBJ1-2; d_call: NA; v_call: TRBV20-1; clone_size: NA; cdr3_aa: CSARGVYGYTF; cdr3_nt: TGCAGTGCTAGAGGCGTTTATGGCTACACCTTC
j_call: TRBJ2-2; d_call: TRBD2; v_call: TRBV14; clone_size: NA; cdr3_aa: CASSQGSGLNTGELFF; cdr3_nt: TGTGCCAGCAGCCAAGGTAGCGGGCTGAACACCGGGGAGCTGTTTTTT
j_call: TRBJ2-2; d_call: TRBD1; v_call: TRBV5-1; clone_size: NA; cdr3_aa: CASIPGQGKLTGELFF; cdr3_nt: TGCGCCAGCATCCCGGGACAGGGGAAATTAACCGGGGAGCTGTTTTTT
j_call: TRBJ2-7; d_call: TRBD2; v_call: TRBV19; clone_size: NA; cdr3_aa: CASSISLASGGYEQYF; cdr3_nt: TGTGCCAGTAGTATAAGTTTGGCTAGCGGAGGCTACGAGCAGTACTTC
j_call: TRBJ2-1; d_call: TRBD2; v_call: TRBV18; clone_size: NA; cdr3_aa: CASSPGLAYNEQFF; cdr3_nt: TGTGCCAGCTCACCCGGACTAGCCTACAATGAGCAGTTCTTC
j_call: TRBJ2-3; d_call: NA; v_call: TRBV4-1; clone_size: few; cdr3_aa: CASSQDGARPGGTDTQYF; cdr3_nt: TGCGCCAGCAGCCAAGACGGTGCCCGGCCAGGGGGCACAGATACGCAGTATTTT
j_call: TRBJ2-3; d_call: NA; v_call: TRBV28; clone_size: NA; cdr3_aa: CASSLTGTTDTQYF; cdr3_nt: TGTGCCAGCAGTTTGACAGGAACCACAGATACGCAGTATTTT
j_call: TRBJ2-3; d_call: TRBD2; v_call: TRBV7-9; clone_size: NA; cdr3_aa: CASSPAGGTDTQYF; cdr3_nt: TGTGCCAGCAGTCCGGCGGGAGGTACAGATACGCAGTATTTT
j_call: TRBJ2-3; d_call: TRBD1; v_call: TRBV2; clone_size: NA; cdr3_aa: CASRPGTGADTQYF; cdr3_nt: TGTGCCAGCAGACCCGGGACAGGGGCAGATACGCAGTATTTT
j_call: TRBJ2-2; d_call: NA; v_call: TRBV21-1; clone_size: NA; cdr3_aa: CASSKGQDYTGELFF; cdr3_nt: TGTGCCAGCAGCAAGGGACAGGACTACACCGGGGAGCTGTTTTTT
j_call: TRBJ1-6; d_call: TRBD1; v_call: TRBV9; clone_size: NA; cdr3_aa: CASSGQGVKSPLHF; cdr3_nt: TGTGCCAGCAGCGGTCAGGGGGTAAAATCACCCCTCCACTTT
j_call: TRBJ2-5; d_call: TRBD1; v_call: TRBV2; clone_size: NA; cdr3_aa: CASSALDRVETQYF; cdr3_nt: TGTGCCAGCAGCGCACTTGACAGGGTCGAGACCCAGTACTTC
j_call: TRBJ1-6; d_call: NA; v_call: TRBV11-1; clone_size: few; cdr3_aa: CASSSLQDSPLHF; cdr3_nt: TGTGCCAGCAGCTCCCTACAGGATTCACCCCTCCACTTT
j_call: TRBJ1-2; d_call: NA; v_call: TRBV7-9; clone_size: NA; cdr3_aa: CASSGRGGPYYGYTF; cdr3_nt: TGTGCCAGCAGCGGCCGGGGGGGGCCATACTATGGCTACACCTTC
j_call: TRBJ2-1; d_call: TRBD1; v_call: TRBV7-9; clone_size: NA; cdr3_aa: CASSLAGQHQFF; cdr3_nt: TGTGCCAGCAGCTTAGCGGGACAGCACCAGTTCTTC
j_call: TRBJ2-2; d_call: NA; v_call: TRBV2; clone_size: NA; cdr3_aa: CASKSAGSLGTGELFF; cdr3_nt: TGTGCCAGCAAATCGGCAGGGTCGCTTGGCACCGGGGAGCTGTTTTTT
j_call: TRBJ2-7; d_call: NA; v_call: TRBV7-2; clone_size: NA; cdr3_aa: CASSLAIEYEQYF; cdr3_nt: TGTGCCAGCAGCTTAGCGATAGAATACGAGCAGTACTTC
j_call: TRBJ1-3; d_call: NA; v_call: TRBV6-5; clone_size: once; cdr3_aa: CASSTGQRSNTIYF; cdr3_nt: TGTGCCAGCAGTACGGGACAACGCTCAAACACCATATATTTT
j_call: TRBJ2-7; d_call: TRBD1; v_call: TRBV28; clone_size: NA; cdr3_aa: CASRPGQGAYEQYF; cdr3_nt: TGTGCCAGCAGACCGGGACAGGGGGCGTACGAGCAGTACTTC
j_call: TRBJ2-1; d_call: TRBD1; v_call: TRBV7-2; clone_size: NA; cdr3_aa: CASSSHRGTRNEQFF; cdr3_nt: TGTGCCAGCAGCTCCCACAGGGGGACCCGCAATGAGCAGTTCTTC
j_call: TRBJ2-5; d_call: TRBD2; v_call: TRBV6-1; clone_size: NA; cdr3_aa: CASSELILAGEETQYF; cdr3_nt: TGTGCCAGCAGTGAACTGATATTAGCGGGAGAAGAGACCCAGTACTTC
j_call: TRBJ2-5; d_call: TRBD2; v_call: TRBV6-4; clone_size: NA; cdr3_aa: CATRTSAIFAGETQYF; cdr3_nt: TGTGCCACCAGGACTAGCGCGATATTTGCTGGAGAGACCCAGTACTTC
j_call: TRBJ2-7; d_call: NA; v_call: TRBV9; clone_size: NA; cdr3_aa: CASSVGPSQYEQYF; cdr3_nt: TGTGCCAGCAGCGTAGGGCCTAGCCAATACGAGCAGTACTTC